This T cell receptor beta chain was identified in a study of blood T cell repertoires in COVID-19. The wider study: Acute and convalescent COVID-19 samples came from the United States, Italy and Spain. In each case, the material was cDNA or gDNA derived from T cells, B-cell-depleted T cells, or PBMCs.

In Cohort 3, a recovered donor had either two negative PCRs, clearance, or symptom resolution. The repertoire was sequenced with immunoSEQ multiplex PCR; TCRdb's copy has only in-frame clones and lacks some. The sample lists some 160,000 clones, over 80% seen once, with more than 5% in the top ten. This TCR was recovered from a woman in her 40s who had recovered from COVID-19. Material: PBMCs or T cells enriched from blood (not recorded which).

The CDR3 region has the DNA TGCGCCAGCAGCTTGGAGGGGGATTCGGATACGCAGTATTTT. It translates to CASSLEGDSDTQYF. The rearrangement links TRBV5-1 to TRBJ2-3; TRBD1 is a possible D gene (6 bases). The germline V gene encodes CDR1 SGHRS and CDR2 YFSETQ. This CDR3 spans 14 amino acids. V lost 0 bases, J lost 6 bases, and 11 bases lay in between.